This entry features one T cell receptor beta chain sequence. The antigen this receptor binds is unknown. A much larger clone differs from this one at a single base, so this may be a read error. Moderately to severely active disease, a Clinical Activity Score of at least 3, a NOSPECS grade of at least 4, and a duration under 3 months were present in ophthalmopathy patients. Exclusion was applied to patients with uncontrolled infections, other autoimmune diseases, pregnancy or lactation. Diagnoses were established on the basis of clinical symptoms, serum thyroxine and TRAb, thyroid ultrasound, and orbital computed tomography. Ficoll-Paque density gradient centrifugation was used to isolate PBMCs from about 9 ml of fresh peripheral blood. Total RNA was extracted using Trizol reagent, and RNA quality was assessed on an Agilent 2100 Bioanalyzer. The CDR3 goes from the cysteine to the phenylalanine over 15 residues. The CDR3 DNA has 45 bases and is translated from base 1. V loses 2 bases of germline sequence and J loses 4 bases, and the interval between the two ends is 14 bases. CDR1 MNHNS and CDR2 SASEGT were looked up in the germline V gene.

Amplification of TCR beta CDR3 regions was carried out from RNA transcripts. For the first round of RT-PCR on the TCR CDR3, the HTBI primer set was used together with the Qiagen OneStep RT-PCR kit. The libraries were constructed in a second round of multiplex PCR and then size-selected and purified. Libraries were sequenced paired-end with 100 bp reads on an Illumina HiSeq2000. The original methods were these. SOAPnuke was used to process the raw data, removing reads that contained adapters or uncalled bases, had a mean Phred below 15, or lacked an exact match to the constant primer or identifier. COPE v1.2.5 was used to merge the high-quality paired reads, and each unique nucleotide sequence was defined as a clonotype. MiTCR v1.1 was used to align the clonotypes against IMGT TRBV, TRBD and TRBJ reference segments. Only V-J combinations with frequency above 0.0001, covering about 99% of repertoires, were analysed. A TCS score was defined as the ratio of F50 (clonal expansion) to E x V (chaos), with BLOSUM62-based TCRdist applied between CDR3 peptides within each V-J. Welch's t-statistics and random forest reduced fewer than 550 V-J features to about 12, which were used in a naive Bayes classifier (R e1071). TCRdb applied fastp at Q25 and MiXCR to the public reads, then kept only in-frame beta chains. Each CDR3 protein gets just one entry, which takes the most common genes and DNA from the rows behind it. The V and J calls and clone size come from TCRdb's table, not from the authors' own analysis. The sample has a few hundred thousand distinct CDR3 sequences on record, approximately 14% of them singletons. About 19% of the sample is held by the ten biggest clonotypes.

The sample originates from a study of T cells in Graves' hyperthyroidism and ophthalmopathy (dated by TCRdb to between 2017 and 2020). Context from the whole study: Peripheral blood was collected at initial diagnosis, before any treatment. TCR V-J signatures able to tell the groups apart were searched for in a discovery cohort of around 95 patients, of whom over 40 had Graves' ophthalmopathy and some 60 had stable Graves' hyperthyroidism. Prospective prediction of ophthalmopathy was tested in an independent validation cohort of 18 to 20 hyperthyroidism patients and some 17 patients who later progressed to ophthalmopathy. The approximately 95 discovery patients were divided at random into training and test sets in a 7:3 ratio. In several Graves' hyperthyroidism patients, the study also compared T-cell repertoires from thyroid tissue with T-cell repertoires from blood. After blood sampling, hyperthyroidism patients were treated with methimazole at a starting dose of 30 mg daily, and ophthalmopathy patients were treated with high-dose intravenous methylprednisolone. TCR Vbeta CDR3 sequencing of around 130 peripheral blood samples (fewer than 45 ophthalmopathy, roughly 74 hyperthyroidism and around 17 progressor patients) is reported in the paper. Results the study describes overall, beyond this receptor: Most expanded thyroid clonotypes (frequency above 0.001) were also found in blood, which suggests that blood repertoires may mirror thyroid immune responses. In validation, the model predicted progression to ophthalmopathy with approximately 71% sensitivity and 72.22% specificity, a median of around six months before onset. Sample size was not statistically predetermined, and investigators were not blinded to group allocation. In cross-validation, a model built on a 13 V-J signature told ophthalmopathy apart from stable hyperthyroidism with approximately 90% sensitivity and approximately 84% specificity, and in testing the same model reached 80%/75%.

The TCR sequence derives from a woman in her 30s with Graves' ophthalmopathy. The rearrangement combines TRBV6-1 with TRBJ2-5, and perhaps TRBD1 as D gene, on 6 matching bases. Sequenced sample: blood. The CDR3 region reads CASSELWGRGETQYF. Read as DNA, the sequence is TGTGCCAGCAGTGAATTATGGGGCAGGGGAGAGACCCAGTACTTC.